This T cell receptor (beta chain) derives from a study of blood T cells in healthy people across ages. A sample-barcoded 5' primer and a J-beta primer mix were used in a second PCR of roughly 6 to 12 cycles. TCRdb independently ran MiXCR on the 5' RACE reads; one entry per CDR3 protein. Altogether 1.5 million or so distinct CDR3 sequences are present, approximately 38% being singletons, with the ten largest covering under 8%. This CDR3 contains 11 residues. Germline CDR1 reads MNHEY; CDR2 reads SVGAGI. The source is a woman aged 18-30 years in good health. The sequenced sample was blood. The chain employs TRBV6-5 and TRBJ2-7, with 10 bases aligning to TRBD2. CDR3 sequence (DNA): TGTACTAGCGGGGACTCCTACGAGCAGTACTTC. This gives the protein CTSGDSYEQYF.